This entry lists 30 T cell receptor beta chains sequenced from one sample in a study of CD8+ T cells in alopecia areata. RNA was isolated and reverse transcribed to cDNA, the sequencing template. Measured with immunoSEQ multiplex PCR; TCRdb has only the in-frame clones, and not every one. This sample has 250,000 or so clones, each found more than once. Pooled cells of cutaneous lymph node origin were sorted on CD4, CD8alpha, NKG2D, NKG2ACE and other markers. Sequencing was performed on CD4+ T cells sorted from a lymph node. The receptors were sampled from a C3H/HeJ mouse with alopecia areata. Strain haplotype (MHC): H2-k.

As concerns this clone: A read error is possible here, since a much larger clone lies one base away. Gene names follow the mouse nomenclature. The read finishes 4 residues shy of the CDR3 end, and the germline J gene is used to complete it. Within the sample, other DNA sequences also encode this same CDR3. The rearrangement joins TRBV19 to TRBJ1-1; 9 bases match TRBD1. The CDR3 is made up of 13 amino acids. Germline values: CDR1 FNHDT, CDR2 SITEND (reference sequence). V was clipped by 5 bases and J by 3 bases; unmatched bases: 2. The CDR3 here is CASSRTGDTEVFF. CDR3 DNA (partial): TGTGCCAGCAGCAGGACAGGGGACACA.

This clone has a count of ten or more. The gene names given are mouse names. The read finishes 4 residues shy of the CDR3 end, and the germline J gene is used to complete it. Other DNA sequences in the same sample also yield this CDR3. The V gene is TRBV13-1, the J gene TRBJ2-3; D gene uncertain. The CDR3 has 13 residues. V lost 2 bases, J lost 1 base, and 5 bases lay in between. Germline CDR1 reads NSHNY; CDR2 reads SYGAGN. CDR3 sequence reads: CASSEQGAETLYF. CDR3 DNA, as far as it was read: TGTGCCAGCAGTGAGCAGGGTGCAGAA.

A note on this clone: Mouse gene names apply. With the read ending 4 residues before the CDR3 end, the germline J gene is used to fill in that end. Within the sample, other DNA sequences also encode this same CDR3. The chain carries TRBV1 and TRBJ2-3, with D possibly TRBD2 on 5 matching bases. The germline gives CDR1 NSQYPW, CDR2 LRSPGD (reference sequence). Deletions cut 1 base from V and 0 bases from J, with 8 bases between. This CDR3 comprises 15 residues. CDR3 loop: CTCSAGTFSAETLYF. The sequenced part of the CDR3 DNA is TGCACCTGCAGTGCAGGGACTTTTAGTGCAGAA.

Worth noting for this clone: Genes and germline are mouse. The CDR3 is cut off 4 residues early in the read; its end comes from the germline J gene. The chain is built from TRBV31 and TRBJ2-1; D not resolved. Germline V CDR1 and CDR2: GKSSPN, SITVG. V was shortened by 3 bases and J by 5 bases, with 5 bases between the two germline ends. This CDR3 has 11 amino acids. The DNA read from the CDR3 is TGTGCCTGGAGCCTCCATGCT. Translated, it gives CAWSLHA. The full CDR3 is CAWSLHAEQFF.

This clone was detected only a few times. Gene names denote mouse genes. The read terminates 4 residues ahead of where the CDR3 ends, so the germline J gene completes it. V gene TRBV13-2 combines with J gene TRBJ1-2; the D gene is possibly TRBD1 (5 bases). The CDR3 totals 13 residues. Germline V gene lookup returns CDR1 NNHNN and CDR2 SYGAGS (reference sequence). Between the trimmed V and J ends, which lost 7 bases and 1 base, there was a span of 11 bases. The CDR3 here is CASTWTRNSDYTF. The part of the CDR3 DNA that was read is TGTGCCAGCACCTGGACAAGAAACTCC.

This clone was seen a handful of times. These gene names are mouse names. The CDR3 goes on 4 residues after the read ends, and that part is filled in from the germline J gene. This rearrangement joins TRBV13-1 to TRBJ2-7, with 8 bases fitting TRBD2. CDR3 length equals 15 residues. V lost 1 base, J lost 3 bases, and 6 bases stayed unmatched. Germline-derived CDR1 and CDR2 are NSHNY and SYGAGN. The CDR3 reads CASSDNGGASYEQYF. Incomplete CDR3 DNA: TGTGCCAGCAGTGATAACGGGGGGGCGAGCTAT.

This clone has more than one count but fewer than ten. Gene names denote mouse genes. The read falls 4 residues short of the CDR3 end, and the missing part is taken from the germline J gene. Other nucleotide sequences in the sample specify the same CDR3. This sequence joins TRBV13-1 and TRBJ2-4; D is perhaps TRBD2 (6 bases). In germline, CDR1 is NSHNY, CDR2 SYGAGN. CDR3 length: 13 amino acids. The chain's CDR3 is CASSDAWGNTLYF. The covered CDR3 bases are TGTGCCAGCAGTGATGCTTGGGGGAAC.

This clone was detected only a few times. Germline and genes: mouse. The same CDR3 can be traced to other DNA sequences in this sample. CDR3: CASSLGQGDSDYTF. CDR3 bases read: TGTGCCAGCAGTCTGGGACAGGGGGACTCC. This sequence joins TRBV19 and TRBJ1-2; 11 nucleotides agree with TRBD1. With the read ending 4 residues before the CDR3 end, the germline J gene is used to fill in that end. Germline trimming cut 4 bases from V and 3 bases from J; bases unmatched to any gene: 2. CDR3 size: 14 residues. The germline gives CDR1 FNHDT, CDR2 SITEND (reference sequence).

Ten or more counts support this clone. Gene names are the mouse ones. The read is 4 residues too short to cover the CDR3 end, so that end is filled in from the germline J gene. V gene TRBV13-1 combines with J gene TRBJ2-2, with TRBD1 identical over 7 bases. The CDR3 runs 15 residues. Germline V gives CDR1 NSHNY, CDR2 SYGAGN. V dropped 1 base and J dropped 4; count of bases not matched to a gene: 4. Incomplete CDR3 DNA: TGTGCCAGCAGTGATCCAGGGGGTCGCACCGGG. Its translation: CASSDPGGRTG. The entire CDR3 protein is CASSDPGGRTGQLYF.

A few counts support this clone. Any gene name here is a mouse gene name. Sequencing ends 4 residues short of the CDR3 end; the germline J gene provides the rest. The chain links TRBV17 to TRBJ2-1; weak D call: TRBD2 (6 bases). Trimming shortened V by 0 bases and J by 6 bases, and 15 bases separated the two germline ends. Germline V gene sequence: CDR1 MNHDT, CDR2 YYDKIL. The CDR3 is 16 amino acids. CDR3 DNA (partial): TGTGCTAGCAGTAGAGATCTGGCCTGGGGCGGTGCT. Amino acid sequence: CASSRDLAWGGA. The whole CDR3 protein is CASSRDLAWGGAEQFF.

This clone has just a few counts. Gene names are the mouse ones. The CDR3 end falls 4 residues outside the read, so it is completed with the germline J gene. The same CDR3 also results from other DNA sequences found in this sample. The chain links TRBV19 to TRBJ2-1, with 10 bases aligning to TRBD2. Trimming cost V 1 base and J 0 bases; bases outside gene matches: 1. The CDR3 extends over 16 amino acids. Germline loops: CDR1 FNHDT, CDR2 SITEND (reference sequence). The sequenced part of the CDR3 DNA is TGTGCCAGCAGTATAAGGGACTGGGGTAACTATGCT. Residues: CASSIRDWGNYA. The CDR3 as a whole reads CASSIRDWGNYAEQFF.

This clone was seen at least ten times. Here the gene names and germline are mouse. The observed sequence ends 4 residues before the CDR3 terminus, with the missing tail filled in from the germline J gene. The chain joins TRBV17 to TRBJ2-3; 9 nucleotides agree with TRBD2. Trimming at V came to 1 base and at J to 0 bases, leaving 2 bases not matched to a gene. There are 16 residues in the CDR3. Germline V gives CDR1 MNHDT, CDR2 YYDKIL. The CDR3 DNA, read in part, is TGTGCTAGCAGTAGAGGCTGGGGGGGGAGTGCAGAA. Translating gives CASSRGWGGSAE. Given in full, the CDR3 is CASSRGWGGSAETLYF. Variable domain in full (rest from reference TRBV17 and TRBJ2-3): DTTVKQNPRYKLARVGKPVNLICSQTMNHDTMYWYQKKPNQAPKLLLFYYDKILNREADTFEKFQSSRPNNSFCSLYIGSAGLEYSAMYLCASSRGWGGSAETLYFGSGTRLTVL.

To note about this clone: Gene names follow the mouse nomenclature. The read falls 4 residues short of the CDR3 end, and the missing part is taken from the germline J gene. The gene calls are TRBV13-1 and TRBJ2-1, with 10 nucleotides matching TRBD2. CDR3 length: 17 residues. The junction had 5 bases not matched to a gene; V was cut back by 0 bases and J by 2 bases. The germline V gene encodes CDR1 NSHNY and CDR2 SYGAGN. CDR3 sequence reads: CASSDAFGTGDYAEQFF. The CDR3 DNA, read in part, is TGTGCCAGCAGTGATGCCTTCGGGACTGGGGACTATGCT.

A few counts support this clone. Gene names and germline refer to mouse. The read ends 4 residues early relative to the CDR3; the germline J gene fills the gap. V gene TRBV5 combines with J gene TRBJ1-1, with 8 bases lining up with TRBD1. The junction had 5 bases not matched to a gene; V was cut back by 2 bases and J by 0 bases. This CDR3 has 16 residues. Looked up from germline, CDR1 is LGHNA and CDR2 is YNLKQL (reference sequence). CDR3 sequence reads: CASSQPRTGPNTEVFF. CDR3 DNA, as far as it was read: TGTGCCAGCAGCCAACCCCGGACAGGGCCAAACACA.

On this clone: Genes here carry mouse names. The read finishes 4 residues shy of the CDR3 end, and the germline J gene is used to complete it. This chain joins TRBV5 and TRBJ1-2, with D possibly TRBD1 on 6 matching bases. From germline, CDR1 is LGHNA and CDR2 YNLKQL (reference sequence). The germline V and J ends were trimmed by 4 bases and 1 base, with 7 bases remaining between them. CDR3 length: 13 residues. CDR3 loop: CASSRTENSDYTF. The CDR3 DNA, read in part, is TGTGCCAGCAGCCGGACAGAAAACTCC.

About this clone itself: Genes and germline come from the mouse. CDR3 sequence: CASSQVLGGLNYAEQFF. The sequenced part of the CDR3 DNA is TGTGCCAGCAGCCAAGTTCTGGGGGGGCTTAACTATGCT. This chain joins TRBV5 and TRBJ2-1; 10 bases agree with TRBD2. Coverage ceases 4 residues before the CDR3 finishes, and the germline J gene fills in the end. The V and J ends lost 1 base and 0 bases, in that order; junction bases with no gene match: 3. Germline CDR1 and CDR2: LGHNA and YNLKQL (reference sequence). The CDR3 extends over 17 amino acids.

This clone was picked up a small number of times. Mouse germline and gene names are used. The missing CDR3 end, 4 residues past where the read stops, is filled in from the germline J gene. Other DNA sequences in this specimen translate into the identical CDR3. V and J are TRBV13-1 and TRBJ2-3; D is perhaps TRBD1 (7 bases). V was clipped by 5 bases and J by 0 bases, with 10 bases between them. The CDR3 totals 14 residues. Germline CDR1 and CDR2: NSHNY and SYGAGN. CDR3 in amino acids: CASSGGGSAETLYF. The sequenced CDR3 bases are TGTGCCAGCAGCGGAGGGGGCAGTGCAGAA.

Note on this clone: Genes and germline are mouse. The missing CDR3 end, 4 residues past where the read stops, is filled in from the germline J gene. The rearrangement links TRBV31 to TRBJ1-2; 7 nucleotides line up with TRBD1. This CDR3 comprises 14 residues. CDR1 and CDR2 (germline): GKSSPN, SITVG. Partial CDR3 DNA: TGTGCCTGGAGTCTAGAAGGGGGCGCCCCC. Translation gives CAWSLEGGAP. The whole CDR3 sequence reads CAWSLEGGAPDYTF.

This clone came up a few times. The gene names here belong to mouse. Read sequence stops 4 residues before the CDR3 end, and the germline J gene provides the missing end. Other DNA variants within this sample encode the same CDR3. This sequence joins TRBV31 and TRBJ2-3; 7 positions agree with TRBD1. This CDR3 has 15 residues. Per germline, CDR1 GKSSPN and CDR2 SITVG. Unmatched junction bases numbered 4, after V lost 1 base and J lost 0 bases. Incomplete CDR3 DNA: TGTGCCTGGAGTCCCGGACAGGCTAGTGCAGAA. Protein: CAWSPGQASAE. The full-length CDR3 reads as CAWSPGQASAETLYF.

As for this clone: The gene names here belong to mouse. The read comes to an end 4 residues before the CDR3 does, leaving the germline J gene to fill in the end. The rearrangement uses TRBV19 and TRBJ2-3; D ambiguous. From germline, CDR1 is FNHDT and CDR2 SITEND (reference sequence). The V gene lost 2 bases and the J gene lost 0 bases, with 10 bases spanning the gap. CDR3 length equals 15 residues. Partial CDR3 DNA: TGTGCCAGCAGTATGACGACAACTAGTGCAGAA. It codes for CASSMTTTSAE. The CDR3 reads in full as CASSMTTTSAETLYF.

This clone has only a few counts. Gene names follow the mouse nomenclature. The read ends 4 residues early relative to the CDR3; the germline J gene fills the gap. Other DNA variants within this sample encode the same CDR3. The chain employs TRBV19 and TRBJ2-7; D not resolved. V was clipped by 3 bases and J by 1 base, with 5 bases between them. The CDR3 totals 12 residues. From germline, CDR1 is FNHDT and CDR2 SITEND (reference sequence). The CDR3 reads CASSRQSYEQYF. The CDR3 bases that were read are TGTGCCAGCAGTAGACAATCCTAT.

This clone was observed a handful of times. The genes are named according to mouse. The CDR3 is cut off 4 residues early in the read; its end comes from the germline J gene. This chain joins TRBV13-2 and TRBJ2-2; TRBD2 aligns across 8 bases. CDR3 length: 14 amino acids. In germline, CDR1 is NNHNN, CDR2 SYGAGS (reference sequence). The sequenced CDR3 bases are TGTGCCAGCGGTGACTGGGGGGAAGACGGG. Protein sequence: CASGDWGEDG. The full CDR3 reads CASGDWGEDGQLYF.

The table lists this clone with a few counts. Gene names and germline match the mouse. CDR3 DNA, as far as it was read: TGTGCCTGGACCACAGGGGGCGCAGAA. This encodes CAWTTGGAE. The entire CDR3 reads CAWTTGGAETLYF. The rearrangement links TRBV31 to TRBJ2-3; TRBD1 matches 9 bases. The read comes to an end 4 residues before the CDR3 does, leaving the germline J gene to fill in the end. CDR3 size: 13 residues. The V segment lost 4 bases and the J segment 3 bases; nucleotides outside the gene matches: 2. Germline-derived CDR1 and CDR2 are GKSSPN and SITVG.

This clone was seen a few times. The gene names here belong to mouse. The CDR3 loop is CASSEEDNYEQYF. The CDR3 DNA, read in part, is TGTGCCAGCAGTGAGGAAGACAACTAT. The rearrangement uses TRBV13-3 and TRBJ2-7; D is uncertain. The read falls 4 residues short of the CDR3 end, and the missing part is taken from the germline J gene. Per the germline V gene, CDR1 is NNHDY and CDR2 is SYVADS. There are 13 residues in the CDR3. V was pared by 2 bases and J by 3 bases, with 9 bases between.

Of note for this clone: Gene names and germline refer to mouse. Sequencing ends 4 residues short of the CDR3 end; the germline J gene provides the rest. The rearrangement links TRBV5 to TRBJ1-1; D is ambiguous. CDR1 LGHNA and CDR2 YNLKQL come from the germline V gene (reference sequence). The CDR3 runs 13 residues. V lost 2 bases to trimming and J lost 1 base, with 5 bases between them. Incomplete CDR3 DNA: TGTGCCAGCAGCCAATGGGTGAACACA. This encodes CASSQWVNT. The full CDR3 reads CASSQWVNTEVFF.

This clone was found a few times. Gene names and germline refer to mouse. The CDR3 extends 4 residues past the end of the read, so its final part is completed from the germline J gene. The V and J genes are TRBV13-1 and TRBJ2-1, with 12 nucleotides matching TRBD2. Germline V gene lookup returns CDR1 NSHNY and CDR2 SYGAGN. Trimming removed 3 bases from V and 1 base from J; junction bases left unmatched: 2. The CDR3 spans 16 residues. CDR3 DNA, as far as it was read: TGTGCCAGCAGTGGGGACTGGGGGGCCAACTATGCT. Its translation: CASSGDWGANYA. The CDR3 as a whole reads CASSGDWGANYAEQFF.

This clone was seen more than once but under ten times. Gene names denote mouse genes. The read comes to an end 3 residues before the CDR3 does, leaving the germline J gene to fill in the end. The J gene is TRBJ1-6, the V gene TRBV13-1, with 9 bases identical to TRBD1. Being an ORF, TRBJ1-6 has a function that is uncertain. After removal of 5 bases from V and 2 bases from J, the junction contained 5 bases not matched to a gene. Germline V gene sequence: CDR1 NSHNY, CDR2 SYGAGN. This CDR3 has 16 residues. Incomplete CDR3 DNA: TGTGCCAGCAGGGAGGGACAGGGCCCCTATAATTCGCCC. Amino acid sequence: CASREGQGPYNSP. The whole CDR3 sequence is CASREGQGPYNSPLYF.

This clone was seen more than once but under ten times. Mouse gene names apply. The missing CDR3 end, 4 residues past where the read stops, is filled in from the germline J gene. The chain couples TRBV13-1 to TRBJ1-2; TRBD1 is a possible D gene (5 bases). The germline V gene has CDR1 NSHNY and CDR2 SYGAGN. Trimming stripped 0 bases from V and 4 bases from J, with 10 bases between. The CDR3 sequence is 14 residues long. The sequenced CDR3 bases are TGTGCCAGCAGTGATGTCAGGGCGGGCTCC. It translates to CASSDVRAGS. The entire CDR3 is CASSDVRAGSDYTF.

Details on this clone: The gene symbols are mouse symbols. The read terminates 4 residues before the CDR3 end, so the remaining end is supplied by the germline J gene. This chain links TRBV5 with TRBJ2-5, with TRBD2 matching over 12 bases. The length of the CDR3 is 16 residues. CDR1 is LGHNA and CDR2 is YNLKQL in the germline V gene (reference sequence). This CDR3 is CASSHPGTGGRDTQYF. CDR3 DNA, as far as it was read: TGTGCCAGCAGCCATCCCGGGACTGGGGGGAGGGAC.

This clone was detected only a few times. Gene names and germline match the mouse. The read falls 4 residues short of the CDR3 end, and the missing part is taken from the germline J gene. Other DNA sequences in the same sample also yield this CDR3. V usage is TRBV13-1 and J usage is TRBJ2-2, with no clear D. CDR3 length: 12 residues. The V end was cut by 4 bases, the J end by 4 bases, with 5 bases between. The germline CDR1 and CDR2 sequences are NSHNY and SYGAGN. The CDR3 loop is CASSPGTGQLYF. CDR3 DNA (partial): TGTGCCAGCAGTCCAGGCACCGGG.